Given below is one TCR beta chain in context. This record comes from a study of graft-versus-host responses after intestinal transplantation. Profiling relied on immunoSEQ multiplex PCR, and the TCRdb table lists in-frame clones only, not all of them. The sample yields approximately 9,700 clones, 85% to 95% seen once. The sequencing used PBMCs, collected about 45 days after intestinal transplantation. This clonotype originated in a human patient who received an intestinal transplant, so some T cells may come from the graft donor.

The CDR3 loop reads CASSYSATNTEAFF. CDR3 DNA: TGTGCCAGCAGTTACTCAGCTACGAACACTGAAGCTTTCTTT. The rearrangement joins TRBV6-5 to TRBJ1-1, with D unresolved. Germline loops: CDR1 MNHEY, CDR2 SVGAGI. The CDR3 totals 14 residues. The V end was cut by 0 bases, the J end by 1 base, with 6 bases between.